Below are 9 T cell receptor beta chains sequenced from a single sample in a study of beta chain features in type 1 diabetes. Isolated RNA was reverse transcribed in full, so expressed TCRB transcripts were sequenced. Sequencing used immunoSEQ multiplex PCR; TCRdb keeps in-frame clones, though not all of them. This sample has roughly 450,000 clones, with around 14% found just once. The sample was naive CD4+ T cells from blood. These receptors originate from a man under 40 in good health.

This clone showed up just a few times. The gene calls are TRBV7-2 and TRBJ2-3; 10 bases fit TRBD2. Germline CDR1 is SGHTA and CDR2 is FQGNSA. The CDR3 extends over 18 amino acids. Losses at the gene ends were 1 base for V and 6 bases for J; bases not matched to a gene: 13. CDR3 bases: TGTGCCAGCAGCTTAGGTATACTAGCGGGGACTAGATGGGATACGCAGTATTTT. This gives the protein CASSLGILAGTRWDTQYF.

Many counts were recorded for this clone. In the same sample, other DNA sequences code for this CDR3. The chain couples TRBV5-6 to TRBJ1-1, with D unclear. V shed 0 bases and J shed 4 bases, with 1 base lying between them. From germline, CDR1 is SGHDT and CDR2 YYEEEE. The CDR3 is 11 residues long. CDR3 coding DNA: TGTGCCAGCAGCTTGGCCACTGAAGCTTTCTTT. Protein product: CASSLATEAFF. Full variable domain (outside the CDR3, taken from reference TRBV5-6 and TRBJ1-1): DAGVTQSPTHLIKTRGQQVTLRCSPKSGHDTVSWYQQALGQGPQFIFQYYEEEERQRGNFPDRFSGHQFPNYSSELNVNALLLGDSALYLCASSLATEAFFGQGTRLTVV.

The chain's CDR3 is CASSLRAPETQYF. The CDR3 DNA follows: TGTGCCAGCAGCTTGCGGGCTCCGGAGACCCAGTACTTC. V usage is TRBV5-6 and J usage is TRBJ2-5; D is unresolved. Trimming took 1 base from V and 5 from J, leaving 9 bases between them. The germline CDR1 and CDR2 sequences are SGHDT and YYEEEE. CDR3 length equals 13 residues.

The CDR3 coding sequence is TGTGCCAGCAGCTCTTCCCAAGCTAGCGGGGGCCATGAGCAGTTCTTC. It translates to CASSSSQASGGHEQFF. J is TRBJ2-1 and V is TRBV7-2; 10 bases line up with TRBD2. Per the germline V gene, CDR1 is SGHTA and CDR2 is FQGNSA. The trim removed 4 bases at V and 8 bases at J, leaving 11 bases unmatched. The CDR3 totals 16 residues.

The sample holds a few counts of this clone. J is TRBJ1-1 and V is TRBV14; no reliable D call. Germline values: CDR1 SGHDN, CDR2 FVKESK. The CDR3 sequence is 14 residues long. Trimming left V 1 base short and J 5 bases short, with 11 bases between. In nucleotides, the CDR3 is TGTGCCAGCAGCCAAGGGAAGCAGTTGACTGAAGCTTTCTTT. It encodes CASSQGKQLTEAFF.

This clone was seen a few times. The V call is TRBV7-2, the J call TRBJ1-1; D unresolved. This CDR3 contains 13 residues. V dropped 3 bases and J dropped 10 bases, with 15 bases sitting between them. Per the germline V gene, CDR1 is SGHTA and CDR2 is FQGNSA. The CDR3 loop reads CASSFVSLGGAFF. CDR3 DNA: TGTGCCAGCAGCTTTGTCTCCCTCGGCGGAGCTTTCTTT.

The J gene is TRBJ2-1, the V gene TRBV29-1; TRBD2 matches 11 bases. CDR1 and CDR2 from the germline V gene are SQVTM and ANQGSEA. This CDR3 has 14 residues. V was pared by 7 bases and J by 6 bases, with 8 bases of the junction left unmatched. The CDR3 loop reads CSGTIAGGPNEQFF. CDR3 sequence (DNA): TGCAGCGGCACAATAGCGGGAGGGCCCAATGAGCAGTTCTTC.

CDR3 nucleotides: TGTGCCAGCCGATTTGCGGCAGGGCAGGTCATCGAGCAGTACTTC. Translation gives CASRFAAGQVIEQYF. The chain links TRBV27 to TRBJ2-7; possibly TRBD1 for D (5 bases). The ends were cut back, 8 bases at V and 6 bases at J, with 23 bases in the middle. The CDR3 is 15 residues long. CDR1 is MNHEY, CDR2 SMNVEV, per germline (reference sequence).

This clone came up a few times. V usage is TRBV7-8 and J usage is TRBJ2-7, with D maybe TRBD1 (6 bases). CDR1 and CDR2 from the germline V gene are SGHVS and FQNEAQ. The V and J ends lost 3 bases and 1 base respectively, with 10 bases between them. This CDR3 region has 14 residues. The CDR3 nucleotides are TGTGCCAGCAGCTTCCGTGGACAGTCCTACGAGCAGTACTTC. This gives the protein CASSFRGQSYEQYF. The variable domain in full, completed from reference TRBV7-8 and TRBJ2-7, reads GAGVSQSPRYKVAKRGQDVALRCDPISGHVSLFWYQQALGQGPEFLTYFQNEAQLDKSGLPSDRFFAERPEGSVSTLKIQRTQQEDSAVYLCASSFRGQSYEQYFGPGTRLTVT.